A selection of T cell receptor beta chains follows, all from one sample in a study of cytomegalovirus exposure and HLA in healthy donors. The repertoire was sequenced with immunoSEQ multiplex PCR; TCRdb's copy has only in-frame clones and lacks some. The sample gives about 75,000 clones, roughly 84% of which show up once; over 15% is in the top ten. The sequenced sample consisted of PBMCs. The receptors originated from a man between 65 and 85 years old in good health and CMV-seropositive. CDR3s include the opening cysteine and the closing phenylalanine or tryptophan. D genes are given only for firm matches. Size is omitted from some rows. Given values are once, few, many or a class for expanded clones.

-	TRBJ1-4	TRBV6-1	-	TGTGCCTGCCACAGGGTGGGGGCTGAAAAACTGTTTTTT	CACHRVGAEKLFF
-	TRBJ1-2	TRBV28	-	TGTGCCAGCAGTTGGGACACGAACTATGGCTACACCTTC	CASSWDTNYGYTF
-	TRBJ1-6	TRBV2	-	TGTGCCAGCAGTGAAACGCGGGGAGGATTTTCACCCCTCCACTTT	CASSETRGGFSPLHF
-	TRBJ2-7	TRBV28	-	TGTGCCAGCAGTTTACGGCAGGGGCGTTACGAGCAGTACTTC	CASSLRQGRYEQYF
-	TRBJ2-7	TRBV6-1	-	TGTGCCAGCAGTGAAGACGACCGCGGGGAGCAGTACTTC	CASSEDDRGEQYF
few	TRBJ2-5	TRBV19	TRBD1	TGTGCCAGTAGTGCGCAGGGGGCGCAAGGGACCCAGTACTTC	CASSAQGAQGTQYF
-	TRBJ2-7	TRBV25-1	TRBD1	TGTGCCAGCAGTGAATTCGACAGGGCCTACGAGCAGTACTTC	CASSEFDRAYEQYF
once	TRBJ1-1	TRBV5-4	TRBD1	TGTGCCAGCAGCTTGAAGAGAAGGGGGCAAGGGAACACTGAAGCTTTCTTT	CASSLKRRGQGNTEAFF
-	TRBJ2-5	TRBV10-3	-	TGTGCCATCAGTGATAACGGGGGAGAGACCCAGTACTTC	CAISDNGGETQYF
-	TRBJ2-5	TRBV7-2	TRBD2	TGTGCCAGCAGCCCCGCCAGGCCCGGGCCCATAGCGGGGGGCCGAACCCAGTACTTC	CASSPARPGPIAGGRTQYF
-	TRBJ2-7	TRBV5-4	-	TGTGCCAGCAGCTCGGAACCGGGAACCGACTCCTACGAGCAGTACTTC	CASSSEPGTDSYEQYF
-	TRBJ2-7	TRBV7-2	TRBD2	TGTGCCAGCAGCAGTCTAGCGGGAGGGGTTTACGAGCAGTACTTC	CASSSLAGGVYEQYF
-	TRBJ2-7	TRBV6-1	-	TGTGCCACCGTGGGGGGGGCGTACGAGCAGTACTTC	CATVGGAYEQYF
-	TRBJ2-3	TRBV5-1	-	TGCGCCAGCAGCCCTAACCCGGGTCCAGATACGCAGTATTTT	CASSPNPGPDTQYF
-	TRBJ1-4	TRBV7-9	TRBD1	TGTGCCAGCAGCCCCCAGGACAGGGTGGATGAAAAACTGTTTTTT	CASSPQDRVDEKLFF
-	TRBJ2-5	TRBV18	TRBD1	TGTGCCAGCTCACCCCTCCAGGGGGCAGAGACCCAGTACTTC	CASSPLQGAETQYF
-	TRBJ2-5	TRBV30	TRBD2	TGTGCCTGGTCCCGGGGACTAGCGGGAGGGCCAGGTGAGACCCAGTACTTC	CAWSRGLAGGPGETQYF
-	TRBJ2-7	TRBV10-1	TRBD2	TGCGCCAGCAGTTCATCGACTAGCGGGGACTACGAGCAGTACTTC	CASSSSTSGDYEQYF
once	TRBJ2-7	TRBV7-2	TRBD2	TGTGCCAGCAGCTTAGGGGGGACTAGCGGGGTATACGAGCAGTACTTC	CASSLGGTSGVYEQYF
-	TRBJ1-2	TRBV5-1	TRBD1	TGCGCCAGCAGCTGGACAGGGTCCTATGGCTACACCTTC	CASSWTGSYGYTF
-	TRBJ1-2	TRBV5-1	-	TGCGCCAGCAGCTTGGCCCCCCCGGGGTACACCTTC	CASSLAPPGYTF
once	TRBJ2-7	TRBV18	-	TGTGCCAGCTCACCACCGTCCGGTTTCGAGCAGTACTTC	CASSPPSGFEQYF
once	TRBJ2-1	TRBV19	-	TGTGCCAGTAGACTAGGAAGGCACGATGAGCAGTTCTTC	CASRLGRHDEQFF
-	TRBJ2-5	TRBV11-2	-	TGTGCCAGCAGTCAGGGCCGCGAAGAGACCCAGTACTTC	CASSQGREETQYF
-	TRBJ2-5	TRBV7-2	TRBD1	TGTGCCAGCAGCTTAAGCCGGACAGGGTCTAGCCAGTACTTC	CASSLSRTGSSQYF
-	TRBJ1-4	TRBV2	TRBD1	TGTGCCAGCAGGCCTAAGACAGGGGGCAATGAAAAACTGTTTTTT	CASRPKTGGNEKLFF
once	TRBJ2-1	TRBV25-1	TRBD1	TGTGCCAGCAGTGCCTCCGGGACAGGGTTCTTGAATGAGCAGTTCTTC	CASSASGTGFLNEQFF
-	TRBJ2-2	TRBV4-2	TRBD2	TGTGCCAGCAGCCAAGAAGCGGGAGTATTCACCGGGGAGCTGTTTTTT	CASSQEAGVFTGELFF
-	TRBJ1-1	TRBV14	TRBD1	TGTGCCAGCAGCCAATGGACAGGGAACACTGAAGCTTTCTTT	CASSQWTGNTEAFF
-	TRBJ2-3	TRBV2	-	TGTGCCAGCAGTGAAGTCAACGGGGCAGATACGCAGTATTTT	CASSEVNGADTQYF
-	TRBJ1-1	TRBV10-3	TRBD1	TGTGCCATCAGGCAGACAGGGGTGGACACTGAAGCTTTCTTT	CAIRQTGVDTEAFF
-	TRBJ1-5	TRBV9	-	TGTGCCAGCAGCAGAGCATCGGGATATAGCAATCAGCCCCAGCATTTT	CASSRASGYSNQPQHF
-	TRBJ2-3	TRBV7-6	-	TGTGCCAGCAGCTTATCGATTCGAGGGGGGGCCGGGGATACGCAGTATTTT	CASSLSIRGGAGDTQYF
-	TRBJ2-7	TRBV2	-	TGTGCCAGCTCTTCGGCCTACGAGCAGTACTTC	CASSSAYEQYF
-	TRBJ2-2	TRBV7-8	-	TGTGCCAGCAGCCCCGAGGGCCATGGCGGGGAGCTGTTTTTT	CASSPEGHGGELFF
few	TRBJ1-3	TRBV6-1	-	TGTGCCAGCAGTGAAGCGATCACAGGTGGAAACACCATATATTTT	CASSEAITGGNTIYF